Below, one T cell receptor beta chain is given with its context. V gave up 1 base and J gave up 0 bases, with 12 bases separating them. Germline V gene sequence: CDR1 SGHDT, CDR2 YYEEEE. The CDR3 totals 16 residues. The record originates from a study of cytomegalovirus exposure and HLA in healthy donors. PCR involved 60 Vbeta and 13 Jbeta primers. Libraries were prepared by immunoSEQ multiplex PCR; TCRdb keeps only in-frame clonotypes and omits some of them. This sample's table has 60,000 to 65,000 clones. The V and J genes are TRBV5-6 and TRBJ2-3; tentatively, D is TRBD2 (6 bases). The clonotype originates from a man between 25 and 39 years old in good health and CMV-seropositive. What was sequenced was PBMCs. CDR3 in DNA: TGTGCCAGCAGCTTGACCCCCAGCGGGAGCACAGATACGCAGTATTTT. Its protein product is CASSLTPSGSTDTQYF.